This T cell receptor (beta chain) derives from a study of neurological immune-mediated disorders. Every sequencing run produced over 160 million TCR-beta sequences, and the sequences from any one run covered 15-18 subjects. TCRdb ran MiXCR on the 5' RACE reads and lists one entry per CDR3 protein. The repertoire consists of about 120,000 distinct CDR3 sequences, with more than 2.5% occurring once and the leading ten covering 1.3%. The starting material, 2 million PBMCs stored at -80 C, gave rise to the unsorted libraries. Study-level findings and limits: Association with the multiple sclerosis repertoire cluster was not found for any clinical or MRI feature.

With 4 bases removed from V and 9 bases from J, the gap between germline ends came to 15 bases. This CDR3 has 13 amino acids. Germline CDR1 MNHEY, CDR2 SVGAGI. Many counts were recorded for this clonotype. Its cognate antigen is unknown. This clonotype was obtained from a woman in her 30s with multiple sclerosis. V gene TRBV6-5 combines with J gene TRBJ1-2, with D hard to call. The sequenced sample consisted of PBMCs. Written as DNA, the CDR3 is TGTGCCAGCAGTTCCCGCCGGGCGGCTAGCTACACCTTC. Encoded protein: CASSSRRAASYTF.